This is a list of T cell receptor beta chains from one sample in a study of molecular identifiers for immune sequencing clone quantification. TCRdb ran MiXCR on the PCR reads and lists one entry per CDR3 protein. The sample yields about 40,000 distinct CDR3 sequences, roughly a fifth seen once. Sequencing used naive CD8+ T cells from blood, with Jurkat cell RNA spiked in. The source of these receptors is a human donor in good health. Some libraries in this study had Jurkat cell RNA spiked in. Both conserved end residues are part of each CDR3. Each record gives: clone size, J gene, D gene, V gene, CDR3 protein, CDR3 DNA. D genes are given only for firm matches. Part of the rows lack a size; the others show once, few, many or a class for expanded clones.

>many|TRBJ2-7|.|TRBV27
CASTPGTASYEQYF
TGTGCCAGCACCCCCGGGACGGCCTCCTACGAGCAGTACTTC
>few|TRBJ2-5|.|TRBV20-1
CSARETTEETQYF
TGCAGTGCTAGAGAAACGACTGAAGAGACCCAGTACTTC
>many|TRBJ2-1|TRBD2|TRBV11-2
CASSLGSSGVDEQFF
TGTGCCAGCAGCTTAGGATCTAGCGGGGTCGATGAGCAGTTCTTC
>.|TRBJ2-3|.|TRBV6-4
CASSDRGAPDTQYF
TGTGCCAGCAGTGACCGCGGGGCCCCAGATACGCAGTATTTT
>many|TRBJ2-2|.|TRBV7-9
CASSLEVMNTGELFF
TGTGCCAGCAGCTTAGAAGTCATGAACACCGGGGAGCTGTTTTTT
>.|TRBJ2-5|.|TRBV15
CATSLRGARGGDETQSF
TGTGCTACCAGCCTAAGGGGGGCTAGAGGGGGAGATGAGACCCAGTCCTTC
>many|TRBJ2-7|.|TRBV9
CASSNPSLYEQYF
TGTGCCAGCAGCAACCCCTCCCTGTACGAGCAGTACTTC
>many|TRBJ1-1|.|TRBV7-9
CASSRGAAEAFF
TGTGCCAGCAGCCGAGGGGCCGCTGAAGCTTTCTTT
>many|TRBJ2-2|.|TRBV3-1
CASSQYLYYGNTGELFF
TGTGCCAGCAGCCAATATCTGTACTACGGGAACACCGGGGAGCTGTTTTTT
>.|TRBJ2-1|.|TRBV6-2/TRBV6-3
CASSYTSGEQFF
TGTGCCAGCAGTTATACTAGTGGTGAGCAGTTCTTC